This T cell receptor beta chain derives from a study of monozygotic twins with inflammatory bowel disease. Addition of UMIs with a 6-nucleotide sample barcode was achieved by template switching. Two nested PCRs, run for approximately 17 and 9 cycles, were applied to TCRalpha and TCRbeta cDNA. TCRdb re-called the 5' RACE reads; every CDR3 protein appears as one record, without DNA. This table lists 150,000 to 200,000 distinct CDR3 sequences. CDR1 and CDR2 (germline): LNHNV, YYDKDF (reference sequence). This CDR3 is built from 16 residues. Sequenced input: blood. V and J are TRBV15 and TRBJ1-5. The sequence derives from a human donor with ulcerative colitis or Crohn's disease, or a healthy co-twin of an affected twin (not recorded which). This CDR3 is CATSRELGLYNQPQHF.